The subject of this entry is one T cell receptor (beta chain). It lacks a known antigen. No quality values exist for individual bases; no much larger clone is one base distant. The V and J ends are trimmed by 4 bases and 2 bases, leaving 12 bases between them. From the cysteine up to the phenylalanine, the CDR3 has a length of 14 residues. Of all the DNA, just the CDR3 is kept, 42 bases in frame from base 1. As encoded in the germline V gene, CDR1 is SGHNT while CDR2 is YENEEA. This record belongs to a study of blood T cell repertoires in COVID-19 (dated by TCRdb to 2018 to 2020). Describing the broader study: Samples covering the acute and convalescent phases of COVID-19 were provided by collaborators in the United States, Italy and Spain. HLA class I and class II types, where available, came from metadata supplied by the sample provider rather than from assay-based typing. A freely available public database, intended as a resource for researchers studying the immune response to SARS-CoV-2, is where the repertoires were released. Subjects who had been exposed to COVID-19, were actively infected with it, or had recovered from it provided the deeply sampled blood TCRbeta repertoires that made up the dataset. A de-identified subject ID, COVID-19 status, age in years and sex were almost always included in the sample metadata. The samples were drawn from two sources: the first 160 participants of the ongoing ImmuneRACE study, and 1,200 or so subjects contributed by 6 global collaborators. The material from the prospective study consisted of cDNA or gDNA derived from T cells, B-cell-depleted T cells, or PBMCs. Points the paper makes about the study in general: The amount of clinical and demographic metadata varied by source and participant and was provided uncurated.

TCRbeta CDR3 regions were amplified from genomic DNA by means of the immunoSEQ Assay, a bias-controlled multiplex PCR. Turning to the authors' computational methods: Within the assay, amplification of reference gene primers was used to estimate how many nucleated cells each sample contained. To quantify the absolute abundance of each unique TCRbeta CDR3 rearrangement, sequence reads were collapsed and filtered. For each sample, productive Simpson clonality was calculated by taking the square root of Simpson's diversity index across productive rearrangements. TCRdb took this table from immuneACCESS and kept in-frame rearrangements with V and J called. Such tables lack part of the clones; where checked against another copy, unresolved V genes explain under half of the gap, and the rest is unexplained. The V and J calls and the clone size are those of that table, but D and trimming were determined from the DNA. The sample table shows some 220,000 clones, and roughly 85% are seen once. The top ten clonotypes cover more than 2% of the sample.

At one collaborating source in Seattle, patients were enrolled during active infection and were followed longitudinally through the course of disease. The collaborating institutions used their own protocols to collect whole blood in K2EDTA tubes. For TCRbeta analysis, collaborators shipped samples in one of three forms: frozen whole blood, isolated PBMCs, or DNA extracted from either of those sample types. Specimen: peripheral blood. Rearrangement joined TRBV11-3 to TRBJ2-7; the D region possibly corresponds to TRBD2 (5 bases align). The TCR comes from a woman aged 70 to 79 with COVID-19, enrolled during active disease. The CDR3 region: CASSSGLEAYEQYF. The nucleotide sequence reads TGTGCCAGCAGCTCCGGTCTGGAGGCCTACGAGCAGTACTTC.